This TCR beta chain was observed in a study of Ad26.COV2.S vaccination and SARS-CoV-2 variants (dated by TCRdb to about 2021). In terms of the full investigation: Vaccine-arm donors came from COV1001, a multicentre, randomized, double-blind, placebo-controlled phase I-IIa trial of Ad26.COV2.S in healthy adults. TCRbeta repertoire sequencing was used to assess the specificity and breadth of SARS-CoV-2-reactive T cell receptors after Ad26.COV2.S vaccination. Participants in the trial were split at random into five groups of five each, receiving low-dose or high-dose Ad26.COV2.S once or twice, or else placebo on both occasions. Investigators did not know the trial group allocation while performing experiments and assessing outcomes. The TCR-sequenced set comprised around 30 samples: some 20 Ad26.COV2.S vaccine recipients, 5 placebo recipients and 8 SARS-CoV-2 convalescent individuals. Ad26.COV2.S was administered intramuscularly at 5 x 10^10 or 1 x 10^11 viral particles, either as a single shot or as two shots given 56 days apart. Overall study outcomes, separate from this receptor: The study was not powered for comparison of responses between vaccine doses or regimens. After vaccination, spike-specific CD8+ and CD4+ T cell responses were reported to show substantial breadth. The authors noted that the TCR breadth and depth analyses may have underestimated total T cell responses. Ad26.COV2.S recipients had higher spike-specific TCR breadth than placebo recipients (P = 0.0014). Non-spike TCR breadth was comparable between vaccine and placebo recipients, consistent with the vaccine containing only spike.

The immunoSEQ Assay was the method used to sequence TCRbeta CDR3 regions. After extraction, genomic DNA underwent amplification by bias-controlled multiplex PCR, followed by high-throughput sequencing. In the paper's pipeline: To quantify the absolute abundance of each unique TCRbeta CDR3 region, sequences were collapsed and filtered. T cell fraction was estimated by normalizing TCRbeta template counts to usable DNA, with usable DNA measured through amplification of reference genes found in all nucleated cells. Repertoire TCRs were annotated as SARS-CoV-2-specific when V gene, CDR3 amino acid sequence and J gene were exactly matched to a known reactive TCR set. MIRA supplied the reference SARS-CoV-2 TCR set, which was filtered for enrichment in COVID-19-positive ImmuneCODE repertoires so that public or cross-reactive TCRs were removed. Using the MIRA antigens, annotated TCRs were further analysed by specific ORF or by position within an ORF. Breadth was defined as annotated unique rearrangements over total unique productive rearrangements; depth was the summed frequency of those rearrangements. Group comparisons of TCR breadth used two-sided Wilcoxon rank-sum tests. The source is immuneACCESS, and TCRdb retained only in-frame sequences with V and J called. Part of the clones is not carried over; for the studies checked, unresolved V genes explain less than half of this, and the remainder is unexplained. The DNA was the basis for D and trimming; V, J and clone size are from that table. Recorded for this sample are a few hundred thousand clones; approximately 91% of them occurred a single time. Of the sample, 1.5% to 2% is held by the ten largest clones.

Via the germline V gene, CDR1 is MDHEN and CDR2 SYDVKM. For this chain, trimming is 6 bases at the V end and 7 bases at the J end, and the number of junction bases without a gene match is 9. The CDR3 runs 14 residues from the cysteine to the phenylalanine. Just CDR3 DNA is preserved here, 42 bases in frame from base 1. Regarding this clone: Its antigen specificity is not known. Base qualities are not provided; no much larger clone lies one nucleotide away.

The meaning of the sample's treatment or condition label: around 19 received Ad26.COV2.S at low or high dose, single or two shots; 5 received placebo; per-sample allocation not given. For vaccine and placebo recipients, repertoires were sequenced using samples collected on day 63 after the first injection. In Cohort 1b, around 23 adults aged 18-55 years were enrolled at a single site in Boston, USA, between 29 July and 7 August 2020. Ad26.COV2.S was a replication-incompetent adenovirus type 26 vector expressing a prefusion-stabilized SARS-CoV-2 spike protein from the original Wuhan strain. The chain was built from TRBV28 and TRBJ1-5, and TRBD1 aligns with 7 junction nucleotides. The TCR originated in a person aged 18-60 years who received the Ad26.COV2.S COVID-19 vaccine or a placebo. Material: peripheral blood, obtained in a trial of Ad26.COV2.S vaccine versus placebo. At the DNA level, the sequence is TGTGCCAGCAGCTCGGACAGGTCGTGGCAGCCCCAGCATTTT. This is translated as CASSSDRSWQPQHF.